The clone carrying this TCR beta chain has only a few counts. This specimen comes from a study of radiotherapy plus CTLA-4 blockade in lung cancer. Study background: Disease control reached over 30%, with objective responses in approximately 20%.

Measured with immunoSEQ multiplex PCR; TCRdb has only the in-frame clones, and not every one. The sample yields some 90,000 clones, over 80% seen once. The sequenced sample was peripheral blood, obtained from a patient treated with radiotherapy plus ipilimumab. This clonotype originated in a human donor with non-small cell lung cancer who had stable disease on radiotherapy plus ipilimumab.

The DNA of the CDR3 is TGTGCCAGCAGCGACGGGACTAGCGGGAGTCGCGAGCAGTACTTC. Amino acids: CASSDGTSGSREQYF. The chain couples TRBV7-6 to TRBJ2-7; TRBD2 agrees at 14 bases. V shed 5 bases, J shed 6 bases, and the junction held 6 bases outside the gene matches. CDR3 length: 15 amino acids. Germline CDR1 reads SGHVS; CDR2 reads FNYEAQ. The full variable domain, completed using reference TRBV7-6 and TRBJ2-7, is GAGVSQSPRYKVTKRGQDVALRCDPISGHVSLYWYRQALGQGPEFLTYFNYEAQQDKSGLPNDRFSAERPEGSISTLTIQRTEQRDSAMYRCASSDGTSGSREQYFGPGTRLTVT.